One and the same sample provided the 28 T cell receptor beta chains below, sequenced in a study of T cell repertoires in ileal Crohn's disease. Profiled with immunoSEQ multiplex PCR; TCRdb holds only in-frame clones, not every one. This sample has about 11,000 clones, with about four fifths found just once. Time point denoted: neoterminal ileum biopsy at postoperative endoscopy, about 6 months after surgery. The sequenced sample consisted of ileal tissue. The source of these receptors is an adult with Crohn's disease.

The CDR3 region has the DNA TGCAGCGTTCAGGGACAGGCTCTGCCGGGGGTCTCCTACGAGCAGTACTTC. Translation gives CSVQGQALPGVSYEQYF. The V call is TRBV29-1, the J call TRBJ2-7; 8 nucleotides line up with TRBD1. Germline loops: CDR1 SQVTM, CDR2 ANQGSEA. The CDR3 has 17 residues. V was clipped by 5 bases and J by 0 bases; unmatched bases: 15.

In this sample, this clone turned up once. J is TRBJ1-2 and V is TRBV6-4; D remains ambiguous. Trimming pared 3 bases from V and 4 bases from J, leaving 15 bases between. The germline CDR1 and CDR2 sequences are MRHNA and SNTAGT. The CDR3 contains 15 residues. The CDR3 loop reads CASSESAEAFYGYTF. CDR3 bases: TGTGCCAGCAGTGAGTCGGCAGAAGCGTTCTATGGCTACACCTTC.

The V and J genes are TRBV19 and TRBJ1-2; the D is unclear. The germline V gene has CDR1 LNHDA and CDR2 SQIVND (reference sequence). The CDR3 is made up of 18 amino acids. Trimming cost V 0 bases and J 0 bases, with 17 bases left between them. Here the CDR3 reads CASSIDRRSGLTNYGYTF. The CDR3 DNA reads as TGTGCCAGTAGTATAGATCGGAGGTCAGGCCTGACTAACTATGGCTACACCTTC. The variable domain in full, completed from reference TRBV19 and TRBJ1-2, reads DGGITQSPKYLFRKEGQNVTLSCEQNLNHDAMYWYRQDPGQGLRLIYYSQIVNDFQKGDIAEGYSVSREKKESFPLTVTSAQKNPTAFYLCASSIDRRSGLTNYGYTFGSGTRLTVV.

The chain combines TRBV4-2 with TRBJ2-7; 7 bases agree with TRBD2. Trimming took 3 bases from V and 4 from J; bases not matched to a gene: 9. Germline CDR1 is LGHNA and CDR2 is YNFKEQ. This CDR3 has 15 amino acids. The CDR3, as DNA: TGTGCCAGCAGCCAGACGGGGGGTGGGGGTTACGAGCAGTACTTC. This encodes CASSQTGGGGYEQYF.

The CDR3 nucleotides are TGTGCCAGCAGCGTAGGACGGGGATCCTACAATGAGCAGTTCTTC. Translating it yields CASSVGRGSYNEQFF. V usage is TRBV9 and J usage is TRBJ2-1, with a tentative D call TRBD2 (5 bases). V lost 0 bases and J lost 1, with 8 bases in between. Germline V gene lookup returns CDR1 SGDLS and CDR2 YYNGEE. The CDR3 has 15 amino acids. The entire variable domain, with the rest obtained from reference TRBV9 and TRBJ2-1, is as follows: DSGVTQTPKHLITATGQRVTLRCSPRSGDLSVYWYQQSLDQGLQFLIQYYNGEERAKGNILERFSAQQFPDLHSELNLSSLELGDSALYFCASSVGRGSYNEQFFGPGTRLTVL.

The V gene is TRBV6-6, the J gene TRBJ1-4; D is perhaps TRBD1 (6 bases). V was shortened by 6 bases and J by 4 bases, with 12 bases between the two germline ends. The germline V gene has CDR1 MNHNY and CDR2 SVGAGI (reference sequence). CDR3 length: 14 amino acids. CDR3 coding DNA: TGTGCCAGCAGCCCCCAGGACAGTAATGAAAAACTGTTTTTT. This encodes CASSPQDSNEKLFF.

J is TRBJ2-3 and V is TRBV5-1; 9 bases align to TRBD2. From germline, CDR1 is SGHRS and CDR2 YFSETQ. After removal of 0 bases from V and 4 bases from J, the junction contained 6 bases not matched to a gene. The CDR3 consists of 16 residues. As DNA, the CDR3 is TGCGCCAGCAGCTTGGAGGGCGGGGGGGCCTCAGATACGCAGTATTTT. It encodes CASSLEGGGASDTQYF.

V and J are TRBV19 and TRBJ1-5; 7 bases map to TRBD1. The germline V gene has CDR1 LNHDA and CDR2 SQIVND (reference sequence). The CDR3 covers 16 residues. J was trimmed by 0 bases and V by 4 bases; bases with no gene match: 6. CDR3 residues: CASSKVTGDSNQPQHF. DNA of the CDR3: TGTGCCAGTAGTAAAGTCACAGGGGATAGCAATCAGCCCCAGCATTTT.

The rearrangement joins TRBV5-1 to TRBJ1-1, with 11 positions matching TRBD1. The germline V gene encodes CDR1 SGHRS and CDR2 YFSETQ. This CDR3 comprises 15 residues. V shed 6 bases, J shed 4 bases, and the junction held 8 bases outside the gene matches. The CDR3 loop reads CASKLGGTGGTEAFF. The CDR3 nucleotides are TGCGCCAGCAAGCTCGGGGGGACAGGGGGCACTGAAGCTTTCTTT.

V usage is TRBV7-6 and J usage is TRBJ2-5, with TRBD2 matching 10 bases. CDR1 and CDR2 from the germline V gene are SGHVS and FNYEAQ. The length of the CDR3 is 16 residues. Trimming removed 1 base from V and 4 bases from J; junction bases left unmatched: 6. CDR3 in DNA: TGTGCCAGCAGCTTAGTGCAGCGGGGGGGTACAGAGACCCAGTACTTC. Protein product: CASSLVQRGGTETQYF.

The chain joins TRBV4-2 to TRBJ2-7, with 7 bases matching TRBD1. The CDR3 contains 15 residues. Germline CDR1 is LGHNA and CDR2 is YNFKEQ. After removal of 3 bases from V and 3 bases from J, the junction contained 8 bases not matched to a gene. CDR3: CASSHFRDSSYEQYF. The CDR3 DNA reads TGTGCCAGCAGCCATTTCCGGGACAGTAGCTACGAGCAGTACTTC.

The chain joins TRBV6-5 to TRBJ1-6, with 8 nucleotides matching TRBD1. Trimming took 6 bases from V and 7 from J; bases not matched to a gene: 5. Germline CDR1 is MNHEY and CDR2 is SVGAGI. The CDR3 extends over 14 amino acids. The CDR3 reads CASSLDRENSPLHF. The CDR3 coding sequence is TGTGCCAGCAGCCTGGACAGGGAGAATTCACCCCTCCACTTT.

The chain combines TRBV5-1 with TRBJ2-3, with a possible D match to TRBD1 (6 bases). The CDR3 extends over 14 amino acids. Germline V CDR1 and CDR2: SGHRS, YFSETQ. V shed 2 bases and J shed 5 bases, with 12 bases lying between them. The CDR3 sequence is CASSLGQSVDTQYF. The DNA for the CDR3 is TGCGCCAGCAGCTTAGGACAGAGTGTAGATACGCAGTATTTT.

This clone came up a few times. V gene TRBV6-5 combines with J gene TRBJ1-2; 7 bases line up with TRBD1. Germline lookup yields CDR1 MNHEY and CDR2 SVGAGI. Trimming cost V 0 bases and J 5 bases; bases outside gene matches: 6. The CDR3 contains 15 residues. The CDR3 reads CASSYSTGFRYGYTF. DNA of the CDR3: TGTGCCAGCAGTTACTCGACAGGGTTTCGGTATGGCTACACCTTC.

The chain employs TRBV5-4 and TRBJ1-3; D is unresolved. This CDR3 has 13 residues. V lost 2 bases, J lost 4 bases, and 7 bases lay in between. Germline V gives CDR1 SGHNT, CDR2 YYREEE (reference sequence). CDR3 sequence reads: CASSLARGNTIYF. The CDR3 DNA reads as TGTGCCAGCAGCTTAGCGCGCGGAAACACCATATATTTT.

DNA of the CDR3: TGTGCCATCAGTGAGCCGGGGACAGCGAGCTCCTACGAGCAGTACTTC. Amino acid sequence: CAISEPGTASSYEQYF. This chain links TRBV10-3 with TRBJ2-7, with 7 bases matching TRBD1. Trimming took 2 bases from V and 0 from J; bases not matched to a gene: 7. Germline CDR1 is ENHRY and CDR2 is SYGVKD. The CDR3 is 16 amino acids.

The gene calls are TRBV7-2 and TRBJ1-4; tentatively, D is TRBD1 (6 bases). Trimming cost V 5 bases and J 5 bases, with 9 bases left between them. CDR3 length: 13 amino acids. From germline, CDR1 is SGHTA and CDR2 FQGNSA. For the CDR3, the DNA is TGTGCCAGCAGCCTCGGACAGAATGAAAAACTGTTTTTT. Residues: CASSLGQNEKLFF.

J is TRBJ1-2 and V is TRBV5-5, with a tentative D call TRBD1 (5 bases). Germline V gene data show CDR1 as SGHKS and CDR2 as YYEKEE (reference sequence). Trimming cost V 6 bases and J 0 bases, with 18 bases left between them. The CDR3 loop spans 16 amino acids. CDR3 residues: CASNIGTWEANYGYTF. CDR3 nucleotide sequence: TGTGCCAGCAACATTGGGACCTGGGAGGCTAACTATGGCTACACCTTC.

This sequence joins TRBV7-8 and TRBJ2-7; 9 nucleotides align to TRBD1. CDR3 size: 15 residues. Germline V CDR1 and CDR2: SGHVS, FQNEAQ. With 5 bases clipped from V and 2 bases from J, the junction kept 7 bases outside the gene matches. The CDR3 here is CASSRLGQGPYEQYF. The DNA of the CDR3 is TGTGCCAGCAGCCGATTGGGACAGGGTCCCTACGAGCAGTACTTC.

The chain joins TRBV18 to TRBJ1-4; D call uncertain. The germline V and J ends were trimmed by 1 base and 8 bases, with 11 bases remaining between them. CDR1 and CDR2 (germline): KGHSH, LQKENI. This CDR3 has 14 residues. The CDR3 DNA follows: TGTGCCAGCTCACCACGGCAAAACAGAGAAAAACTGTTTTTT. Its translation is CASSPRQNREKLFF.

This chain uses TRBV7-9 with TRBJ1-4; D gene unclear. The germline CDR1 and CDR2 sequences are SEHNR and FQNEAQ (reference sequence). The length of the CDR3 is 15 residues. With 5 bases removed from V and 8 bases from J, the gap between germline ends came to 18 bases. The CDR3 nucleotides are TGTGCCAGCAGCAAAGGTGGCTCTTGGGAGGAAAAACTGTTTTTT. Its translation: CASSKGGSWEEKLFF. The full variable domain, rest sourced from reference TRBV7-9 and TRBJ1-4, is DTGVSQNPRHKITKRGQNVTFRCDPISEHNRLYWYRQTLGQGPEFLTYFQNEAQLEKSRLLSDRFSAERPKGSFSTLEIQRTEQGDSAMYLCASSKGGSWEEKLFFGSGTQLSVL.

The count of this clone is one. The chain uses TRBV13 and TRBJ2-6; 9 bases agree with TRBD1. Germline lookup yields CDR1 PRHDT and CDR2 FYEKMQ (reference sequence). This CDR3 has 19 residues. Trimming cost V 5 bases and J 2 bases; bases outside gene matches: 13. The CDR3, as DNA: TGTGCCAGCAGCCGAATCCGGGACAGGGTAGGAGCTGGGGCCAACGTCCTGACTTTC. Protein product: CASSRIRDRVGAGANVLTF. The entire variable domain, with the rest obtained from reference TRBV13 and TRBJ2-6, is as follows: AAGVIQSPRHLIKEKRETATLKCYPIPRHDTVYWYQQGPGQDPQFLISFYEKMQSDKGSIPDRFSAQQFSDYHSELNMSSLELGDSALYFCASSRIRDRVGAGANVLTFGAGSRLTVL.

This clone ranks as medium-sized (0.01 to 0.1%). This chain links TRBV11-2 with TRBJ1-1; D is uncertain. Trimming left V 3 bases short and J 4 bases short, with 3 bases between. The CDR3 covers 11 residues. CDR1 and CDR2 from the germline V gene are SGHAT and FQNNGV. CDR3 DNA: TGTGCCAGCAGCTTGGCCACTGAAGCTTTCTTT. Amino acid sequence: CASSLATEAFF.

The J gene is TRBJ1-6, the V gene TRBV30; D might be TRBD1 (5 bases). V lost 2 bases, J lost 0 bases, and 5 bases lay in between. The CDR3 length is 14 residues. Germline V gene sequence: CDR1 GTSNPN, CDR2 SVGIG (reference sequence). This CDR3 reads CAWSQGSYNSPLHF. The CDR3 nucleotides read TGTGCCTGGAGTCAGGGCTCCTATAATTCACCCCTCCACTTT. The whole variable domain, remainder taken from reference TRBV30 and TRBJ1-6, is SQTIHQWPATLVQPVGSPLSLECTVEGTSNPNLYWYRQAAGRGLQLLFYSVGIGQISSEVPQNLSASRPQDRQFILSSKKLLLSDSGFYLCAWSQGSYNSPLHFGNGTRLTVT.

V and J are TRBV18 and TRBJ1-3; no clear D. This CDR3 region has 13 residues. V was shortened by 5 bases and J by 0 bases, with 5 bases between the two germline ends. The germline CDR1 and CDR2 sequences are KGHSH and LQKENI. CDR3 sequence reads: CASSENSGNTIYF. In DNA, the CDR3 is TGTGCCAGCTCAGAGAACTCTGGAAACACCATATATTTT.

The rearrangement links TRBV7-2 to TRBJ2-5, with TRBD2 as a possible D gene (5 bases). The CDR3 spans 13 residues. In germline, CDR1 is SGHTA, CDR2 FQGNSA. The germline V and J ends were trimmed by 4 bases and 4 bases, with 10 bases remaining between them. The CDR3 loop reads CASSSGWRETQYF. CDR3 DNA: TGTGCCAGCAGCTCGGGGTGGAGAGAGACCCAGTACTTC. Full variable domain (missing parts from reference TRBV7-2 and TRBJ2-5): GAGVSQSPSNKVTEKGKDVELRCDPISGHTALYWYRQSLGQGLEFLIYFQGNSAPDKSGLPSDRFSAERTGGSVSTLTIQRTQQEDSAVYLCASSSGWRETQYFGPGTRLLVL.

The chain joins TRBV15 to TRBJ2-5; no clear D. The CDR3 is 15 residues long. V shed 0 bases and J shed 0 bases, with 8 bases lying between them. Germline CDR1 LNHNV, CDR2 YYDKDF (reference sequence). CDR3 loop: CATSRDNSYQETQYF. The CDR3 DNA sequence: TGTGCCACCAGCAGAGATAACAGCTACCAAGAGACCCAGTACTTC. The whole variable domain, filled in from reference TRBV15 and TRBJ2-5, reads DAMVIQNPRYQVTQFGKPVTLSCSQTLNHNVMYWYQQKSSQAPKLLFHYYDKDFNNEADTPDNFQSRRPNTSFCFLDIRSPGLGDTAMYLCATSRDNSYQETQYFGPGTRLLVL.

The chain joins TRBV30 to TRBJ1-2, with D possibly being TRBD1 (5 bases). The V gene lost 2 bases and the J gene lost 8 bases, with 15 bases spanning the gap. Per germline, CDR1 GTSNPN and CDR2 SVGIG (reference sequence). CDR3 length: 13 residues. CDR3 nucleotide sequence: TGTGCCTGGAGTAAGGGGCGGTCTAGGGGCTACACCTTC. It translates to CAWSKGRSRGYTF.